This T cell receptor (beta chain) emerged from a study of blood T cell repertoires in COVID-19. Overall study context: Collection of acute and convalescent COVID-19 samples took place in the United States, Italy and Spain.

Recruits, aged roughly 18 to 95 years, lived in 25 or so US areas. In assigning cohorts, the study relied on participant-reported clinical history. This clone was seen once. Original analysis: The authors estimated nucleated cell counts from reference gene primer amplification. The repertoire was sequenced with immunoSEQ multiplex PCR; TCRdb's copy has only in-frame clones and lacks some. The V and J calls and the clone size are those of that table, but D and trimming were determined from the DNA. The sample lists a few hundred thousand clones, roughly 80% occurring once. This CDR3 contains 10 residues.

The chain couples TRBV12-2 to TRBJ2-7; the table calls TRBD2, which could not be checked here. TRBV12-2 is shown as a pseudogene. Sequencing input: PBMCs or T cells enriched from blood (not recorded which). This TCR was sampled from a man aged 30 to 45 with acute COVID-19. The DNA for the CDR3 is TGTGCAAGTCGCACCCGACTCGGGAGCTTC. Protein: CASRTRLGSF.